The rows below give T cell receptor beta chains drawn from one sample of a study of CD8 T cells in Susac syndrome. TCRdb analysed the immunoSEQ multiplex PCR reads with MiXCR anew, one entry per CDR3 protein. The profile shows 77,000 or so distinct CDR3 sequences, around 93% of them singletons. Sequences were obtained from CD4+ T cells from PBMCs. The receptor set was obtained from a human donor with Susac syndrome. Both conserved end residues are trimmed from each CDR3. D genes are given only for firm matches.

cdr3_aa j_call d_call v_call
SVRTVTGGEQY TRBJ2-7 - TRBV29-1
SASTAPYGYT TRBJ1-2 - TRBV20-1
ASSPGQGVYQPQH TRBJ1-5 TRBD1 TRBV5-1
ASSVRAREWGESTDTQY TRBJ2-3 - TRBV9
ASSYNFPAGSGYT TRBJ1-2 - TRBV6-5
ASSQYRGQETQY TRBJ2-5 TRBD1 TRBV4-1
ASSLGRSYEQY TRBJ2-7 - TRBV12-3/TRBV12-4
ASSSRTGYNEQF TRBJ2-1 - TRBV7-2
ASSLAGSGTGANVLT TRBJ2-6 - TRBV28
ASSIPGRTDTQY TRBJ2-3 - TRBV7-9
ASSQEQYLGETQY TRBJ2-5 - TRBV4-1
SAGGLHEQY TRBJ2-7 - TRBV20-1
ASSLPDSLETQY TRBJ2-5 - TRBV7-3
ASSDSQGSGANVLT TRBJ2-6 - TRBV6-4
ASSRTGAYGYT TRBJ1-2 TRBD1 TRBV5-4
ASSSLTGGTEAF TRBJ1-1 TRBD1 TRBV5-1
ASSSPLSGDTDTQY TRBJ2-3 TRBD2 TRBV11-3
ASSSDGLGRF TRBJ2-1 TRBD2 TRBV12-3/TRBV12-4
AWSLGMNQPQH TRBJ1-5 - TRBV30
ASSLVTGYEQY TRBJ2-7 - TRBV12-3/TRBV12-4
ASSLAGRGILNNEQF TRBJ2-1 TRBD2 TRBV5-4
SAPGGAHTEAF TRBJ1-1 TRBD1 TRBV20-1
ASSQGGIPNSGANVLT TRBJ2-6 - TRBV4-3
ASSKSGRTTGELF TRBJ2-2 TRBD2 TRBV27
ASSRGTSGKYEQY TRBJ2-7 TRBD2 TRBV27
SASWGQYSIQNSPLH TRBJ1-6 - TRBV20-1
ASSGGQGRNQPQH TRBJ1-5 TRBD1 TRBV18
ASRFTAGGVF TRBJ2-1 TRBD2 TRBV27
ASSSRSGGYQETQY TRBJ2-5 TRBD2 TRBV7-9
ASSQDRTYEQY TRBJ2-7 - TRBV3-1
SARMRETQY TRBJ2-5 - TRBV20-1